This T cell receptor (beta chain) was sequenced in a study of blood T cell repertoires in COVID-19. Across the whole study: Sites in the United States, Italy and Spain provided acute and convalescent COVID-19 samples. Sample material is recorded as cDNA or gDNA derived from T cells, B-cell-depleted T cells, or PBMCs.

In Seattle, patients joined the study during active infection and were tracked longitudinally. Germline CDR1 and CDR2: SGHKS and YYEKEE (reference sequence). CDR3 length: 14 residues. V shed 1 base and J 8 bases; nucleotides not matched to a gene: 2. Methods used by the authors: Amplifying reference gene primers gave estimates of nucleated cell counts. Only in-frame clones appear in the TCRdb table, and some are missing; sequencing was by immunoSEQ multiplex PCR. D and trimming were read from the DNA, whereas the V and J calls and clone size are those reported in that table. The sample holds about 150,000 clones; around 90% are singletons and the top ten take almost 5%.

The sequenced material came from peripheral blood. The clonotype was recovered from a man younger than 30 with COVID-19, enrolled during active disease. The J gene is TRBJ1-4, the V gene TRBV5-5; 10 nucleotides align to TRBD1. Here the CDR3 DNA reads TGTGCCAGCAGCTTGTGGGACAGGGGCGAAAAACTGTTTTTT. It yields the protein CASSLWDRGEKLFF.